The 29 T cell receptor beta chains below come from one sample, sequenced in a study of T cell clonotyping in hematopoietic cell transplantation. Produced via immunoSEQ multiplex PCR; TCRdb's table is partial and in-frame only. The sample gives about 27,000 clones, roughly 70% of which show up once; about 6% is in the top ten. As for time point: recipient sample about 28 days before transplant, after cytoreduction. This specimen consisted of peripheral blood mononuclear cells, obtained before stem cell transplant. Receptors were obtained from a man aged 50 to 59 with myelodysplastic syndrome. Some clones in this sample may be carry-over from other donors' samples.

The V call is TRBV14, the J call TRBJ2-2; the D is unclear. Trimming removed 3 bases from V and 3 bases from J, with 8 bases in between. This CDR3 has 14 residues. Germline values: CDR1 SGHDN, CDR2 FVKESK. This CDR3 reads CASSQMGYTGELFF. CDR3 bases: TGTGCCAGCAGCCAGATGGGATACACCGGGGAGCTGTTTTTT.

This clone has just a few counts. The chain carries TRBV4-1 and TRBJ2-1, with TRBD2 matching 15 bases. CDR3 size: 16 residues. V trimming: 4 bases; J trimming: 7 bases; junction bases outside the gene matches: 5. CDR1 is MGHRA, CDR2 YSYEKL, per germline. The CDR3 bases are TGCGCCAGCAGCCGTACCGGGACTAGCGGGAGGAATGAGCAGTTCTTC. Translating gives CASSRTGTSGRNEQFF.

The V and J genes are TRBV4-1 and TRBJ1-5; no clear D. The CDR3 is made up of 12 amino acids. CDR1 is MGHRA and CDR2 is YSYEKL in the germline V gene. The V end was cut by 0 bases, the J end by 7 bases, with 4 bases between. CDR3 sequence reads: CASSQDSQPQHF. The DNA for the CDR3 is TGCGCCAGCAGCCAAGATAGCCAGCCCCAGCATTTT.

The chain uses TRBV30 and TRBJ1-5; D is unclear. This CDR3 region has 13 residues. With 1 base removed from V and 4 bases from J, the gap between germline ends came to 8 bases. CDR1 and CDR2 (germline): GTSNPN, SVGIG (reference sequence). The CDR3 spells CAWSGEVNQPQHF. CDR3 in DNA: TGTGCCTGGAGTGGGGAGGTGAATCAGCCCCAGCATTTT.

The gene calls are TRBV30 and TRBJ2-7; the match to TRBD1 covers 7 bases. In germline, CDR1 is GTSNPN, CDR2 SVGIG (reference sequence). V gave up 0 bases and J gave up 0 bases; unmatched junction bases: 5. There are 15 residues in the CDR3. Here the CDR3 reads CAWSVRGTDSYEQYF. As DNA, the CDR3 is TGTGCCTGGAGTGTACGTGGGACAGACTCCTACGAGCAGTACTTC.

The chain uses TRBV30 and TRBJ1-5; D is unclear. Germline V CDR1 and CDR2: GTSNPN, SVGIG (reference sequence). Between the trimmed V and J ends, which lost 4 bases and 3 bases, there was a span of 10 bases. This CDR3 is 13 amino acids long. The CDR3 here is CAWTPGDNQPQHF. The CDR3 nucleotides read TGTGCCTGGACCCCTGGGGACAATCAGCCCCAGCATTTT.

The chain is built from TRBV25-1 and TRBJ1-2; 7 nucleotides match TRBD1. With V trimmed by 1 base and J by 7 bases, 6 bases remained unmatched. The CDR3 loop spans 14 amino acids. Germline V CDR1 and CDR2: MGHDK, SYGVNS. The DNA of the CDR3 is TGTGCCAGCAGTGAATTTGAGACAGGGCTTGGCTACACCTTC. Translation gives CASSEFETGLGYTF.

Written as DNA, the CDR3 is TGTGCCTGGAGTCCGGGACAGCAGAACACTGAAGCTTTCTTT. It specifies CAWSPGQQNTEAFF. The chain uses TRBV30 and TRBJ1-1; TRBD1 aligns across 7 bases. The ends lost 2 bases at V and 1 base at J; junction bases unmatched: 4. Germline assignment: CDR1 GTSNPN and CDR2 SVGIG (reference sequence). CDR3 size: 14 residues.

J is TRBJ2-3 and V is TRBV5-6; 8 bases line up with TRBD2. The CDR3 runs 17 residues. From germline, CDR1 is SGHDT and CDR2 YYEEEE. V lost 6 bases to trimming and J lost 0 bases; unmatched junction nucleotides: 12. CDR3 sequence: CASTPGSSGSSTDTQYF. In DNA form, the CDR3 reads TGTGCCAGCACCCCCGGATCTAGCGGGTCTAGCACAGATACGCAGTATTTT.

The genes are TRBV6-5 and TRBJ1-2, with TRBD1 as a possible D gene (5 bases). The CDR3 is 13 residues long. Germline lookup yields CDR1 MNHEY and CDR2 SVGAGI. V was clipped by 5 bases and J by 2 bases, with 9 bases between them. Written as DNA, the CDR3 is TGTGCCAGCAGTCGACAGAACAACTATGGCTACACCTTC. It specifies CASSRQNNYGYTF.

This chain links TRBV9 with TRBJ2-7, with TRBD2 as a possible D gene (5 bases). Germline assignment: CDR1 SGDLS and CDR2 YYNGEE. The CDR3 loop spans 14 amino acids. V lost 6 bases, J lost 4 bases, and 17 bases lay in between. The CDR3 loop reads CASIIFSALYEQYF. The CDR3 coding sequence is TGTGCCAGCATCATCTTTAGCGCCCTTTACGAGCAGTACTTC.

V and J are TRBV13 and TRBJ1-2, with no clear D. The germline V gene encodes CDR1 PRHDT and CDR2 FYEKMQ (reference sequence). Trimming left V 3 bases short and J 0 bases short, with 11 bases between. This CDR3 has 15 amino acids. CDR3: CASSFEGVANYGYTF. The CDR3 nucleotides read TGTGCCAGCAGCTTTGAGGGAGTGGCTAACTATGGCTACACCTTC.

This rearrangement joins TRBV29-1 to TRBJ2-7; the match to TRBD2 covers 13 bases. With 7 bases clipped from V and 7 bases from J, the junction kept 10 bases outside the gene matches. Germline assignment: CDR1 SQVTM and CDR2 ANQGSEA. This CDR3 has 14 amino acids. The CDR3 protein is CSAGGLAGVWEQYF. The CDR3 DNA is TGCAGCGCCGGCGGACTAGCGGGAGTTTGGGAGCAGTACTTC.

The V gene is TRBV5-6, the J gene TRBJ1-2; perhaps TRBD1 as D (5 bases). CDR3 size: 15 residues. The germline V gene has CDR1 SGHDT and CDR2 YYEEEE. With 2 bases removed from V and 1 base from J, the gap between germline ends came to 12 bases. Written as DNA, the CDR3 is TGTGCCAGCAGCTTCAGGGAGGGGCATAACTATGGCTACACCTTC. It translates to CASSFREGHNYGYTF.

This clone came up once. The gene calls are TRBV25-1 and TRBJ1-4; no firm D call. The CDR3 has 14 amino acids. The germline CDR1 and CDR2 sequences are MGHDK and SYGVNS. Trimming took off 4 bases at V and 0 bases at J, with 6 bases between the two ends. CDR3 coding DNA: TGTGCCAGCAGTGTTGATGCAACTAATGAAAAACTGTTTTTT. Its translation is CASSVDATNEKLFF.

This clone was detected only once. The genes are TRBV6-5 and TRBJ2-7, with D possibly called TRBD1 or TRBD2 (5 bases each). Germline V gene lookup returns CDR1 MNHEY and CDR2 SVGAGI. The CDR3 extends over 15 amino acids. V was cut by 0 bases and J by 5 bases, with 14 bases left in between. The CDR3 DNA is TGTGCCAGCAGTTACTCAGCGGTTCCCAGGGACGAGCAGTACTTC. Encoded protein: CASSYSAVPRDEQYF.

This sequence joins TRBV5-1 and TRBJ1-1; D is unclear. Germline loops: CDR1 SGHRS, CDR2 YFSETQ. There are 12 residues in the CDR3. Trimming removed 1 base from V and 8 bases from J, with 9 bases in between. In nucleotides, the CDR3 is TGCGCCAGCAGCTTGAACGGGATGGAAGCTTTCTTT. Encoded protein: CASSLNGMEAFF. Full variable domain (rest looked up from reference TRBV5-1 and TRBJ1-1): KAGVTQTPRYLIKTRGQQVTLSCSPISGHRSVSWYQQTPGQGLQFLFEYFSETQRNKGNFPGRFSGRQFSNSRSEMNVSTLELGDSALYLCASSLNGMEAFFGQGTRLTVV.

This chain joins TRBV6-1 and TRBJ1-5, with no clear D. The V end lost 4 bases, the J end lost 5 bases, and 9 bases lay between the germline ends. In germline, CDR1 is MNHNS, CDR2 SASEGT. This CDR3 comprises 13 residues. The CDR3 sequence: CASSGGGHQPQHF. CDR3 DNA: TGTGCCAGCAGTGGGGGAGGTCATCAGCCCCAGCATTTT.

The chain recombines TRBV7-8 with TRBJ2-3; 9 bases fit TRBD2. This CDR3 is built from 17 residues. The germline V gene has CDR1 SGHVS and CDR2 FQNEAQ. After removal of 0 bases from V and 5 bases from J, the junction contained 9 bases not matched to a gene. CDR3 bases: TGTGCCAGCAGCTTAGCCTCATCGGGGACTAGCTTAGATACGCAGTATTTT. Translation: CASSLASSGTSLDTQYF.

This chain's CDR3 is CASSPSGATDTQYF. CDR3 coding DNA: TGTGCCAGCAGCCCGTCGGGGGCCACAGATACGCAGTATTTT. V usage is TRBV9 and J usage is TRBJ2-3; D tentatively fits TRBD1 or TRBD2 (6 bases each). The V and J ends lost 4 bases and 2 bases respectively, with 11 bases between them. This CDR3 spans 14 amino acids. Per the germline V gene, CDR1 is SGDLS and CDR2 is YYNGEE.

This chain connects TRBV19 to TRBJ2-7, with TRBD1 matching over 9 bases. The CDR3 consists of 15 residues. Germline V lookup: CDR1 LNHDA, CDR2 SQIVND (reference sequence). The V and J ends lost 3 bases and 1 base, in that order; junction bases with no gene match: 4. This CDR3 reads CASSIRGTGSYEQYF. The CDR3 DNA sequence: TGTGCCAGTAGTATTAGGGGGACAGGGTCCTACGAGCAGTACTTC.

This clone has more than one count but fewer than ten. This chain links TRBV28 with TRBJ1-2; 11 positions match TRBD1. The trim removed 5 bases at V and 10 bases at J, leaving 18 bases unmatched. Germline assignment: CDR1 MDHEN and CDR2 SYDVKM. The CDR3 is made up of 17 amino acids. CDR3 DNA: TGTGCCAGCAGTACAACCGGGACAGGGGGTTGGAAGGAGTCCTACACCTTC. Its protein product is CASSTTGTGGWKESYTF.

The V and J genes are TRBV6-5 and TRBJ2-7, with 9 bases fitting TRBD2. The CDR3 totals 15 residues. The ends lost 5 bases at V and 5 bases at J; junction bases unmatched: 10. CDR1 MNHEY and CDR2 SVGAGI come from the germline V gene. The CDR3 region is CASSPSGTPSHEQYF. CDR3 sequence (DNA): TGTGCCAGCAGTCCTAGCGGGACGCCTAGCCACGAGCAGTACTTC.

The V call is TRBV6-1, the J call TRBJ2-2, with a weak D call TRBD1 (5 bases). CDR1 MNHNS and CDR2 SASEGT come from the germline V gene. V lost 6 bases to trimming and J lost 0 bases, with 11 bases between them. CDR3 length: 15 amino acids. In DNA, the CDR3 is TGTGCCAGCAGGGCAGACAGCTCGAACACCGGGGAGCTGTTTTTT. Residues: CASRADSSNTGELFF.

The J gene is TRBJ1-1, the V gene TRBV6-6, with D possibly matching TRBD1 (6 bases). Trimming removed 6 bases from V and 1 base from J, with 9 bases in between. The CDR3 runs to 13 residues. Germline CDR1 and CDR2: MNHNY and SVGAGI (reference sequence). In DNA, the CDR3 is TGTGCCAGCAGACCGACAGGGAACACTGAAGCTTTCTTT. This encodes CASRPTGNTEAFF.

This chain connects TRBV2 to TRBJ2-7, with TRBD1 matching over 9 bases. The J segment lost 12 bases and the V segment lost 7 bases, leaving 19 bases of the junction unmatched. The CDR3 sequence is 15 residues long. The germline CDR1 and CDR2 sequences are SNHLY and FYNNEI. The CDR3 is CASMTPKGQGPPTYF. The DNA for the CDR3 is TGTGCCAGCATGACCCCCAAGGGACAGGGACCCCCCACGTACTTC.

The chain is built from TRBV19 and TRBJ1-4; the match to TRBD1 covers 8 bases. The CDR3 has 14 amino acids. Unmatched junction bases numbered 10, after V lost 9 bases and J lost 7 bases. The V gene's germline CDR1 is LNHDA and CDR2 SQIVND (reference sequence). The CDR3 nucleotides are TGTGCCAGCTCCCTCGACAGGGGCGTTGAAAAACTGTTTTTT. It encodes CASSLDRGVEKLFF.

This chain joins TRBV4-1 and TRBJ2-1, with a possible D match to TRBD2 (6 bases). CDR1 MGHRA and CDR2 YSYEKL come from the germline V gene. V gave up 2 bases and J gave up 8 bases, with 16 bases separating them. This CDR3 region has 15 residues. CDR3 DNA: TGCGCCAGCAGCCAATCCCTAGCACCGGGGGATGAGCAGTTCTTC. As protein: CASSQSLAPGDEQFF.

V gene TRBV30 combines with J gene TRBJ2-7, with D uncertain. The CDR3 sequence is 13 residues long. Per germline, CDR1 GTSNPN and CDR2 SVGIG (reference sequence). Trimming took 4 bases from V and 3 from J, leaving 13 bases between them. CDR3 in DNA: TGTGCCTGGACCCCGGGCCTATTCTACGAGCAGTACTTC. Translating it yields CAWTPGLFYEQYF.